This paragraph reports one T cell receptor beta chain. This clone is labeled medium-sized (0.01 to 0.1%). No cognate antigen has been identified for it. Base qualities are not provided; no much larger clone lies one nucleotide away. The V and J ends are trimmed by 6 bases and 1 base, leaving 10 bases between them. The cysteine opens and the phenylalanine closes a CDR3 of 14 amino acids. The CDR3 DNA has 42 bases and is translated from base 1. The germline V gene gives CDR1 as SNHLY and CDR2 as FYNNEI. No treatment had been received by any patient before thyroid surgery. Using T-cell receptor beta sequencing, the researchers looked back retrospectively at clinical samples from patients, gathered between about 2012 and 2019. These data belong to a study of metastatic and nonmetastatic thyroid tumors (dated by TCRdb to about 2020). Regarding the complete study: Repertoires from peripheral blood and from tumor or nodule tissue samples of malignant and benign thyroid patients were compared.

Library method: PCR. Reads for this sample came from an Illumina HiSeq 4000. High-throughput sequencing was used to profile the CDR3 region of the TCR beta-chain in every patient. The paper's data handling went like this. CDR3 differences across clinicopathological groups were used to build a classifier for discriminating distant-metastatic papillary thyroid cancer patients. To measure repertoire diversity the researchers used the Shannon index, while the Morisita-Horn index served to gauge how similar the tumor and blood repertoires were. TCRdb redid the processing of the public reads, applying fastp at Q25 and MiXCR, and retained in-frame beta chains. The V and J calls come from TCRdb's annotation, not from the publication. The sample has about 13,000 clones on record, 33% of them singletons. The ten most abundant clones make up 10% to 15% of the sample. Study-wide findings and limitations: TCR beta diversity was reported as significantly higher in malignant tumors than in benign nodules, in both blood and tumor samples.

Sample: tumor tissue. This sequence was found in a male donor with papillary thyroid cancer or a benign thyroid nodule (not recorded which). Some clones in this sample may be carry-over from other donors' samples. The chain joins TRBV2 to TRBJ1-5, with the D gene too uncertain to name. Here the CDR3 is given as CASSPSSSNQPQHF. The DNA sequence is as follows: TGTGCCAGCAGCCCCTCATCCAGCAATCAGCCCCAGCATTTT.